The clone carrying this T cell receptor (beta chain) was seen more than once but under ten times. J lost 4 bases, V lost 4 bases, and 8 bases had no gene match. Germline assignment: CDR1 SGDLS and CDR2 YYNGEE. The CDR3 loop spans 15 amino acids. The sample belongs to a study of T cells in Graves' hyperthyroidism and ophthalmopathy. The source material, RNA transcripts, was used to amplify TCR beta CDR3 regions. HTBI primers drove first-round RT-PCR of the TCR CDR3. TCRdb processed the multiplex PCR reads anew with MiXCR; each CDR3 protein has one entry. This sample has around 760,000 distinct CDR3 sequences, with 30% to 40% found just once.

Sequencing was performed on blood. The origin of this receptor is a woman aged 40 to 55 with Graves' hyperthyroidism. The chain is built from TRBV9 and TRBJ1-2, with 9 bases fitting TRBD1. This chain's CDR3 is CASSQDRQGGYGYTF. CDR3 nucleotide sequence: TGTGCCAGCAGCCAAGATCGACAGGGGGGCTATGGCTACACCTTC.